These 27 T cell receptor beta chains share one sample of origin, sequenced in a study of T cells expressing NK-cell markers. After re-calling the 5' RACE reads, TCRdb lists one entry per CDR3 protein, DNA absent. The specimen's table records a few hundred thousand distinct CDR3 sequences. The source material was blood T cells: a sorted CD56 or NKG2C T cell subset, CD4+ or CD8+ T cells, or bulk PBMC T cells (not recorded which). Every receptor here comes from a man aged 18-70 years in good health.

V usage is TRBV28 and J usage is TRBJ2-2; TCRdb selects TRBD1, and the lack of DNA leaves this call unchecked. The CDR3 contains 17 residues. The V gene's germline CDR1 is MDHEN and CDR2 SYDVKM. The CDR3 spells CASSRGQLKMLTGELFF.

The chain carries TRBV12-3 or TRBV12-4 and TRBJ1-5. This CDR3 is 14 amino acids long. CDR3 sequence reads: CASSLSGPNQPQHF.

The chain uses TRBV6-1 and TRBJ1-6. Germline CDR1 and CDR2: MNHNS and SASEGT. The CDR3 totals 16 residues. CDR3 protein: CASSEGYEGYNSPLHF.

The chain couples TRBV7-2 to TRBJ1-2; with no DNA, the TCRdb D assignment of TRBD1 cannot be verified. The CDR3 is made up of 14 amino acids. Germline values: CDR1 SGHTA, CDR2 FQGNSA. The CDR3 spells CASVRGTGNYGYTF.

The rearrangement uses TRBV7-7 and TRBJ2-1; without DNA, the TCRdb call of TRBD2 cannot be checked. The CDR3 has 14 residues. Germline CDR1 reads SSHAT; CDR2 reads FNYEAQ (reference sequence). CDR3 loop: CASSLGGGASKQFF.

The CDR3 loop is CASSPATSGNTIYF. This chain joins TRBV12-3 or TRBV12-4 and TRBJ1-3. CDR3 size: 14 residues.

The J gene is TRBJ2-3, the V gene TRBV10-3; TCRdb's D call, TRBD2, is unchecked because there is no DNA. This CDR3 has 14 residues. CDR1 and CDR2 from the germline V gene are ENHRY and SYGVKD. The CDR3 reads CAISEGLGPDTQYF.

The chain carries TRBV5-1 and TRBJ2-7; the TRBD1 assignment by TCRdb is unverifiable without DNA. The CDR3 contains 15 residues. Looked up from germline, CDR1 is SGHRS and CDR2 is YFSETQ. This chain's CDR3 is CASSFGDGASYEQYF.

The rearrangement joins TRBV9 to TRBJ1-4; TCRdb's D call of TRBD1 is untestable without DNA. This CDR3 has 15 amino acids. Germline V gives CDR1 SGDLS, CDR2 YYNGEE. CDR3 protein: CASSPGSGSFGKLFF.

The chain uses TRBV7-9 and TRBJ2-2; TCRdb designates TRBD1, a call that cannot be tested without DNA. This CDR3 has 15 residues. Germline CDR1 and CDR2: SEHNR and FQNEAQ (reference sequence). CDR3: CASRNPGQGSGELFF.

This chain joins TRBV7-2 and TRBJ2-1; without DNA, the TCRdb call of TRBD1 cannot be checked. Germline V gene lookup returns CDR1 SGHTA and CDR2 FQGNSA. The length of the CDR3 is 16 residues. The CDR3 sequence is CASSPQTGIPDNEQFF.

J is TRBJ2-5 and V is TRBV7-3; TCRdb reports TRBD2, a call that lacks DNA to check it against. The CDR3 length is 17 residues. Germline V gene sequence: CDR1 SGHTA, CDR2 FQGTGA. This CDR3 reads CASSLTPTSGGKETQYF.

The rearrangement uses TRBV29-1 and TRBJ1-1; lacking DNA, the TRBD1 call made by TCRdb goes unchecked. Germline V lookup: CDR1 SQVTM, CDR2 ANQGSEA. The CDR3 has 14 residues. The CDR3 here is CSVEWTGRNTEAFF.

The gene calls are TRBV2 and TRBJ2-4; TCRdb gives TRBD1 as the D gene, but with no DNA this cannot be confirmed. This CDR3 is built from 16 residues. In germline, CDR1 is SNHLY, CDR2 FYNNEI. The CDR3 sequence is CASSDGQGLAKNIQYF.

The J gene is TRBJ1-3, the V gene TRBV10-3; TCRdb's D call of TRBD1 is untestable without DNA. Germline V gene lookup returns CDR1 ENHRY and CDR2 SYGVKD. This CDR3 has 14 residues. CDR3 amino acids: CAIGFKGAGNTIYF.

The chain couples TRBV5-4 to TRBJ2-5; TCRdb indicates TRBD2, and absent DNA this call remains unverified. The CDR3 is 15 amino acids. The germline CDR1 and CDR2 sequences are SGHNT and YYREEE (reference sequence). The CDR3 loop is CASSSGTSSLETQYF.

This chain connects TRBV10-3 to TRBJ2-3. The CDR3 is made up of 15 amino acids. Per the germline V gene, CDR1 is ENHRY and CDR2 is SYGVKD. The CDR3 here is CAISEHSSNTDTQYF.

The chain has TRBV6-5 and TRBJ2-7; TCRdb picks TRBD1, but there is no DNA to check that call. The CDR3 contains 17 residues. Per germline, CDR1 MNHEY and CDR2 SVGAGI. The CDR3 loop is CASSYSNLIGGPYEQYF.

The J gene is TRBJ2-1, the V gene TRBV7-8; there is no DNA to check the TCRdb D call of TRBD1. Germline lookup yields CDR1 SGHVS and CDR2 FQNEAQ. The CDR3 runs 16 residues. The CDR3 loop reads CASTFGDAAGYNEQFF.

The V call is TRBV18, the J call TRBJ1-4; TCRdb's D gene call, TRBD1, goes unchecked for lack of DNA. Germline CDR1 is KGHSH and CDR2 is LQKENI. This CDR3 has 15 residues. CDR3 sequence reads: CASSPPTGTNEKLFF. Full variable domain (remainder filled in from reference TRBV18 and TRBJ1-4): NAGVMQNPRHLVRRRGQEARLRCSPMKGHSHVYWYRQLPEEGLKFMVYLQKENIIDESGMPKERFSAEFPKEGPSILRIQQVVRGDSAAYFCASSPPTGTNEKLFFGSGTQLSVL.

The rearrangement uses TRBV2 and TRBJ2-3. Looked up from germline, CDR1 is SNHLY and CDR2 is FYNNEI. CDR3 size: 13 residues. The CDR3 spells CASSASSTDTQYF. The full variable domain, completed using reference TRBV2 and TRBJ2-3, is EPEVTQTPSHQVTQMGQEVILRCVPISNHLYFYWYRQILGQKVEFLVSFYNNEISEKSEIFDDQFSVERPDGSNFTLKIRSTKLEDSAMYFCASSASSTDTQYFGPGTRLTVL.

The chain carries TRBV11-2 and TRBJ2-7; TCRdb's D call of TRBD2 is untestable without DNA. The CDR3 sequence is 14 residues long. CDR1 is SGHAT, CDR2 FQNNGV, per germline. The CDR3 protein is CASSLDREKLVSDF.

This sequence joins TRBV13 and TRBJ2-2. Germline V gene sequence: CDR1 PRHDT, CDR2 FYEKMQ (reference sequence). CDR3 length equals 13 residues. CDR3 protein: CACNKIATGELFF.

J is TRBJ2-6 and V is TRBV11-1. This CDR3 has 19 amino acids. Germline values: CDR1 SGHAT, CDR2 FQDESV (reference sequence). CDR3: CASSLGVQARSSGANVLTF.

The V gene is TRBV19, the J gene TRBJ1-3; TCRdb's assignment of TRBD1 cannot be checked, as there is no DNA. Germline CDR1 reads LNHDA; CDR2 reads SQIVND (reference sequence). CDR3 length equals 14 residues. The CDR3 region is CASSQTGTSGTIYF.

The chain employs TRBV12-3 or TRBV12-4 and TRBJ2-7; checking the TCRdb D call of TRBD1 is not possible without DNA. The CDR3 consists of 16 residues. The chain's CDR3 is CASIPPARDRGYEQYF.

CDR3 loop: CSARSPGGGQETQYF. V is TRBV20-1 and J is TRBJ2-5; the TCRdb D gene call, TRBD1, has no DNA to confirm it. The germline V gene encodes CDR1 DFQATT and CDR2 SNEGSKA (reference sequence). The CDR3 spans 15 residues.